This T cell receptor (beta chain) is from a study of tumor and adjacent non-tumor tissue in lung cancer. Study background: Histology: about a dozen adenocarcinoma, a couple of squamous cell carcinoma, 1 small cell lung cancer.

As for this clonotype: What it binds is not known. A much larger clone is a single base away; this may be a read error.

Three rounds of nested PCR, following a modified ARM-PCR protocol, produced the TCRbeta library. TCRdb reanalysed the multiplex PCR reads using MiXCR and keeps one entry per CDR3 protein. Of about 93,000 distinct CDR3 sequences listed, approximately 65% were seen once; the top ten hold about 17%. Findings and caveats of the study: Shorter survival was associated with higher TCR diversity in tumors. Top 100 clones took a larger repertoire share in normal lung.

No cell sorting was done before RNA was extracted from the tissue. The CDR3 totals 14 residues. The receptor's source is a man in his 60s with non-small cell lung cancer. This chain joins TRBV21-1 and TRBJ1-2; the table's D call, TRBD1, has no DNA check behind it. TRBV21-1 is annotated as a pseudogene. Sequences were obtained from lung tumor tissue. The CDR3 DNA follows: TGTGTCAGCAGCCCCAGGGGCGGGGGCTATGGCTACACCTTC. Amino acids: CVSSPRGGGYGYTF.